The 25 T cell receptor beta chains in this list originate from one sample, sequenced in a study of blood T cell repertoires in COVID-19 (dated by TCRdb to about 2020). The library was made by the immunoSEQ multiplex PCR assay. Sourced from immuneACCESS, this table was stored by TCRdb with only in-frame sequences that have V and J called. A share of the clones is absent; for the studies checked, an unresolved V gene accounts for under half, and the remainder has no known explanation. The sample table holds under 400,000 clones, of which around 89% were seen once. The top ten clonotypes cover 6.5% to 7% of the sample. Material for sequencing was peripheral blood. These receptor sequences come from a man aged 18 to 35 with active or convalescent COVID-19.

The chain employs TRBV6-5 and TRBJ1-6, with 9 positions matching TRBD1. V was clipped by 5 bases and J by 10 bases; unmatched bases: 9. The germline V gene encodes CDR1 MNHEY and CDR2 SVGAGI. The CDR3 extends over 15 amino acids. The CDR3 region is CASSPRQGVRSPLHF. The CDR3 region has the DNA TGTGCCAGCAGTCCTAGACAGGGGGTACGATCACCCCTCCACTTT.

The chain uses TRBV15 and TRBJ1-1; a possible D gene is TRBD1 (5 bases). This CDR3 is 15 amino acids long. V was clipped by 5 bases and J by 4 bases, with 17 bases between them. Looked up from germline, CDR1 is LNHNV and CDR2 is YYDKDF (reference sequence). The CDR3 loop reads CATSPRTGGATEAFF. The CDR3 nucleotides read TGTGCCACCAGCCCCCGGACCGGAGGGGCCACTGAAGCTTTCTTT.

This clone appeared a few times. The rearrangement uses TRBV11-2 and TRBJ2-1; perhaps TRBD2 as D (6 bases). The CDR3 runs to 14 residues. The V end was cut by 5 bases, the J end by 8 bases, with 16 bases between. CDR1 is SGHAT, CDR2 FQNNGV, per germline. This CDR3 is CASSLRLGQDEQFF. CDR3 coding DNA: TGTGCCAGCAGCCTACGACTAGGGCAGGATGAGCAGTTCTTC.

The gene calls are TRBV6-5 and TRBJ2-7, with 10 bases fitting TRBD1. Germline values: CDR1 MNHEY, CDR2 SVGAGI. V shed 6 bases and J 3 bases; nucleotides not matched to a gene: 8. This CDR3 is built from 15 residues. The CDR3, as DNA: TGTGCCAGCAGCCGACCCGGGACAGGGGTCTACGAGCAGTACTTC. Encoded protein: CASSRPGTGVYEQYF.

This clone is a singleton in its sample. The CDR3 spells CASSQDGQLSYEQYF. The DNA of the CDR3 is TGCGCCAGCAGCCAAGATGGGCAGCTTTCCTACGAGCAGTACTTC. The V and J genes are TRBV4-1 and TRBJ2-7; D unclear. The CDR3 contains 15 residues. The V end lost 0 bases, the J end lost 1 base, and 10 bases lay between the germline ends. Germline CDR1 reads MGHRA; CDR2 reads YSYEKL.

This chain links TRBV18 with TRBJ1-6, with TRBD1 matching 9 bases. This CDR3 is built from 15 residues. Per germline, CDR1 KGHSH and CDR2 LQKENI. The V segment lost 3 bases and the J segment 10 bases; nucleotides outside the gene matches: 7. CDR3 sequence (DNA): TGTGCCAGCTCACCCAGGACAGGGGAAGGATCACCCCTCCACTTT. Amino acid sequence: CASSPRTGEGSPLHF.

V and J are TRBV28 and TRBJ2-7; possibly TRBD1 for D (5 bases). The CDR3 is 12 residues long. Between the trimmed V and J ends, which lost 3 bases and 3 bases, there was a span of 6 bases. The germline gives CDR1 MDHEN, CDR2 SYDVKM. The CDR3 protein is CASSLTVYEQYF. CDR3 coding DNA: TGTGCCAGCAGTTTGACAGTCTACGAGCAGTACTTC.

This clone was counted between two and nine times. The V call is TRBV6-5, the J call TRBJ1-2; tentative D call: TRBD1 (5 bases). The V end lost 6 bases, the J end lost 2 bases, and 13 bases lay between the germline ends. The CDR3 contains 14 residues. Germline V gene data show CDR1 as MNHEY and CDR2 as SVGAGI. The DNA of the CDR3 is TGTGCCAGCAGGGAGGGGCCCGGGAACTATGGCTACACCTTC. Translation: CASREGPGNYGYTF.

V gene TRBV7-6 combines with J gene TRBJ1-5; 7 nucleotides align to TRBD1. V lost 5 bases, J lost 1 base, and 5 bases stayed unmatched. The CDR3 contains 15 residues. CDR1 is SGHVS and CDR2 is FNYEAQ in the germline V gene. The CDR3: CASSAGTASNQPQHF. CDR3 nucleotide sequence: TGTGCCAGCAGCGCCGGGACAGCAAGCAATCAGCCCCAGCATTTT.

The rearrangement uses TRBV7-9 and TRBJ2-2, with 9 positions matching TRBD2. This CDR3 contains 16 residues. Unmatched junction bases numbered 5, after V lost 5 bases and J lost 1 base. Germline assignment: CDR1 SEHNR and CDR2 FQNEAQ (reference sequence). CDR3 amino acids: CASSPNSGGNTGELFF. The DNA of the CDR3 is TGTGCCAGCAGCCCAAATAGCGGGGGGAACACCGGGGAGCTGTTTTTT.

The chain carries TRBV5-1 and TRBJ1-1, with D hard to call. Germline V gene data show CDR1 as SGHRS and CDR2 as YFSETQ. This CDR3 region has 13 residues. V lost 1 base to trimming and J lost 1 base, with 5 bases between them. The CDR3 DNA reads as TGCGCCAGCAGCTTGTTTAGGAACACTGAAGCTTTCTTT. It is translated as CASSLFRNTEAFF.

The chain has TRBV2 and TRBJ1-5; no reliable D call. V lost 2 bases and J lost 3, with 8 bases in between. The length of the CDR3 is 14 residues. Germline loops: CDR1 SNHLY, CDR2 FYNNEI. The CDR3 spells CASSEWQANQPQHF. The CDR3 nucleotides read TGTGCCAGCAGTGAATGGCAGGCCAATCAGCCCCAGCATTTT.

The chain couples TRBV7-2 to TRBJ1-2, with a weak D call TRBD1 (6 bases). Trimming shortened V by 2 bases and J by 2 bases, and 15 bases separated the two germline ends. Germline V gene lookup returns CDR1 SGHTA and CDR2 FQGNSA. This CDR3 has 16 amino acids. CDR3 in DNA: TGTGCCAGCAGCTTAACGGGGGGCAAATCAAACTATGGCTACACCTTC. Translation gives CASSLTGGKSNYGYTF.

The chain carries TRBV5-8 and TRBJ2-3; maybe TRBD2 (6 bases). Germline V gene sequence: CDR1 SGHTS, CDR2 YDEGEE. The CDR3 sequence is 15 residues long. With 5 bases removed from V and 5 bases from J, the gap between germline ends came to 18 bases. Here the CDR3 reads CASRPGDRRGDTQYF. The CDR3 DNA is TGTGCCAGCAGGCCCGGGGACCGGCGGGGAGATACGCAGTATTTT.

The J gene is TRBJ2-3, the V gene TRBV11-2, with a weak D call TRBD2 (6 bases). The CDR3 is 17 residues long. V was pared by 4 bases and J by 2 bases, with 19 bases between. Germline CDR1 SGHAT, CDR2 FQNNGV. In DNA, the CDR3 is TGTGCCAGCAGCTATTTTCCTGGCGGGAAATACACAGATACGCAGTATTTT. This encodes CASSYFPGGKYTDTQYF. The entire variable domain, with the rest obtained from reference TRBV11-2 and TRBJ2-3, is as follows: EAGVAQSPRYKIIEKRQSVAFWCNPISGHATLYWYQQILGQGPKLLIQFQNNGVVDDSQLPKDRFSAERLKGVDSTLKIQPAKLEDSAVYLCASSYFPGGKYTDTQYFGPGTRLTVL.

The chain recombines TRBV5-1 with TRBJ2-7, with 9 bases lining up with TRBD1. Germline CDR1 reads SGHRS; CDR2 reads YFSETQ. The CDR3 length is 18 residues. V lost 4 bases and J lost 5; bases outside the gene matches: 19. This chain's CDR3 is CASSQVGRETRDRDEQYF. CDR3 bases: TGCGCCAGCAGCCAGGTGGGGAGGGAAACCCGGGACAGGGACGAGCAGTACTTC.

The gene calls are TRBV6-5 and TRBJ1-1; D not resolved. The V and J ends lost 0 bases and 7 bases respectively, with 12 bases between them. This CDR3 comprises 14 residues. Per germline, CDR1 MNHEY and CDR2 SVGAGI. CDR3 bases: TGTGCCAGCAGTTACTCGACTCCTGGCAGTGAAGCTTTCTTT. Translation: CASSYSTPGSEAFF.

V gene TRBV10-3 combines with J gene TRBJ1-5, with a tentative D call TRBD1 (6 bases). Germline values: CDR1 ENHRY, CDR2 SYGVKD. This CDR3 has 14 residues. V dropped 5 bases and J dropped 4 bases, with 12 bases sitting between them. CDR3 nucleotides: TGTGCCATCAGTCGGGACACCAATAATCAGCCCCAGCATTTT. Its translation: CAISRDTNNQPQHF.

V gene TRBV5-5 combines with J gene TRBJ2-1; 9 nucleotides align to TRBD2. Germline loops: CDR1 SGHKS, CDR2 YYEKEE (reference sequence). The length of the CDR3 is 17 residues. Trimming cost V 3 bases and J 3 bases; bases outside gene matches: 10. The CDR3 loop is CASSSPWSGRIYNEQFF. Written as DNA, the CDR3 is TGTGCCAGCAGCTCTCCTTGGAGCGGGAGGATCTACAATGAGCAGTTCTTC.

The chain uses TRBV5-1 and TRBJ2-5; perhaps TRBD1 as D (6 bases). The CDR3 contains 14 residues. Germline V gives CDR1 SGHRS, CDR2 YFSETQ. The V end lost 3 bases, the J end lost 4 bases, and 13 bases lay between the germline ends. The CDR3 sequence: CASSSQGNRETQYF. The CDR3, as DNA: TGCGCCAGCAGCTCACAGGGTAATCGAGAGACCCAGTACTTC.

The rearrangement uses TRBV15 and TRBJ1-5; weak D call: TRBD1 (6 bases). The germline V gene has CDR1 LNHNV and CDR2 YYDKDF (reference sequence). V was pared by 0 bases and J by 6 bases, with 12 bases between. The length of the CDR3 is 15 residues. The CDR3 DNA follows: TGTGCCACCAGCAGAGACCCAGGGGCAAGTCAGCCCCAGCATTTT. It specifies CATSRDPGASQPQHF.

The V call is TRBV24-1, the J call TRBJ2-2; D not resolved. Germline-derived CDR1 and CDR2 are KGHDR and SFDVKD. CDR3 length: 15 residues. Trimming took 2 bases from V and 1 from J, leaving 7 bases between them. The CDR3 DNA reads TGTGCCACCAGTGATTCGAGTGGGAACACCGGGGAGCTGTTTTTT. It yields the protein CATSDSSGNTGELFF.

The chain is built from TRBV2 and TRBJ1-1; D is possibly TRBD1 (5 bases). This CDR3 is built from 14 residues. Germline V gene data show CDR1 as SNHLY and CDR2 as FYNNEI. V lost 4 bases, J lost 0 bases, and 9 bases lay in between. The CDR3 loop reads CASSVKTVNTEAFF. In nucleotides, the CDR3 is TGTGCCAGCAGTGTAAAGACAGTGAACACTGAAGCTTTCTTT.

This clone has just one count. This chain links TRBV24-1 with TRBJ1-5; the match to TRBD1 covers 11 bases. The ends lost 4 bases at V and 5 bases at J; junction bases unmatched: 3. CDR3 length: 15 amino acids. CDR1 KGHDR and CDR2 SFDVKD come from the germline V gene. CDR3 residues: CATSEGQGDHQPQHF. Here the CDR3 DNA reads TGTGCCACCAGTGAGGGACAGGGGGACCATCAGCCCCAGCATTTT.

The gene calls are TRBV6-5 and TRBJ2-3, with D tentatively TRBD2 (5 bases). V was trimmed by 2 bases and J by 6 bases, leaving 9 bases between them. The CDR3 length is 13 residues. CDR1 is MNHEY, CDR2 SVGAGI, per germline. The CDR3 nucleotides read TGTGCCAGCAGTTACCCCGGGGTGGATACGCAGTATTTT. This encodes CASSYPGVDTQYF.